These 29 T cell receptor beta chains were all obtained from the same sample, sequenced in a study of shared clonotypes between healthy human individuals. The assay was immunoSEQ multiplex PCR, and TCRdb's table has in-frame clones only and misses some. The sample records about 2,200,000 clones, just over 90% being singletons. CD45RO-negative CD8 cells positively selected for CCR7 made up the naive population, which excluded terminally differentiated effector memory CD45RA+ cells. The sequencing input was naive CD8+ T cells from PBMCs. All receptors come from a man aged 18 to 30 in good health. Some clones in this sample may be carry-over from other donors' samples.

The chain has TRBV10-1 and TRBJ2-7; D remains ambiguous. The germline CDR1 and CDR2 sequences are WNHNN and SYGVQD (reference sequence). This CDR3 is 12 amino acids long. V was pared by 4 bases and J by 8 bases, with 12 bases between. The chain's CDR3 is CASSGSPSQQYF. The DNA of the CDR3 is TGCGCCAGCAGTGGGTCCCCTTCCCAGCAGTACTTC.

J is TRBJ1-5 and V is TRBV4-1, with TRBD1 identical over 9 bases. Looked up from germline, CDR1 is MGHRA and CDR2 is YSYEKL. CDR3 length equals 15 residues. J was trimmed by 6 bases and V by 4 bases; bases with no gene match: 7. CDR3 residues: CASSLGQGRGQPQHF. CDR3 DNA sequence: TGCGCCAGCAGCCTCGGACAGGGGAGGGGTCAGCCCCAGCATTTT.

The chain recombines TRBV4-3 with TRBJ2-1; either TRBD1 or TRBD2 may fit D (5 bases each). The CDR3 spans 14 residues. Germline V gene lookup returns CDR1 LGHNA and CDR2 YSLEER. V was shortened by 4 bases and J by 2 bases, with 9 bases between the two germline ends. CDR3 loop: CASSPGTTYNEQFF. In DNA, the CDR3 is TGCGCCAGCAGCCCCGGGACCACCTACAATGAGCAGTTCTTC.

The rearrangement links TRBV6-5 to TRBJ1-1; perhaps TRBD1 as D (5 bases). Germline CDR1 MNHEY, CDR2 SVGAGI. Trimming stripped 3 bases from V and 4 bases from J, with 12 bases between. CDR3 length: 14 residues. CDR3 protein: CASSYGARGTEAFF. CDR3 DNA sequence: TGTGCCAGCAGTTATGGGGCCCGTGGCACTGAAGCTTTCTTT.

This chain uses TRBV9 with TRBJ1-5; the D gene is possibly TRBD1 (6 bases). The CDR3 totals 15 residues. V gave up 4 bases and J gave up 3 bases, with 14 bases separating them. Germline assignment: CDR1 SGDLS and CDR2 YYNGEE. DNA for the CDR3: TGTGCCAGCAGCCAGGGCGGGGGCTACAATCAGCCCCAGCATTTT. The encoded protein is CASSQGGGYNQPQHF.

J is TRBJ2-3 and V is TRBV7-9, with a possible D match to TRBD1 (6 bases). Germline V gene data show CDR1 as SEHNR and CDR2 as FQNEAQ (reference sequence). The CDR3 loop spans 16 amino acids. The germline V and J ends were trimmed by 6 bases and 0 bases, with 16 bases remaining between them. The CDR3 nucleotides read TGTGCCAGCAGACCACCTACAGGGTCTAGCACAGATACGCAGTATTTT. It codes for CASRPPTGSSTDTQYF.

This clone was detected only a few times. The rearrangement links TRBV6-5 to TRBJ1-1; D uncertain. The germline V gene has CDR1 MNHEY and CDR2 SVGAGI. The length of the CDR3 is 15 residues. Trimming removed 2 bases at V and 1 base at J, with 11 bases between. The CDR3 DNA reads TGTGCCAGCAGTTACGGGTCCGGGAGGAACACTGAAGCTTTCTTT. This translates into CASSYGSGRNTEAFF.

V and J are TRBV5-1 and TRBJ1-5; 9 nucleotides match TRBD1. The J segment lost 6 bases and the V segment lost 3 bases, leaving 1 base of the junction unmatched. Looked up from germline, CDR1 is SGHRS and CDR2 is YFSETQ. This CDR3 has 13 amino acids. CDR3 nucleotide sequence: TGCGCCAGCAGCTGGGGACAGGGTCAGCCCCAGCATTTT. This encodes CASSWGQGQPQHF.

Details on this clone: Additional DNA sequences in this sample encode the identical CDR3. The chain has TRBV5-8 and TRBJ1-2; D is unclear. This CDR3 is built from 14 residues. Germline CDR1 reads SGHTS; CDR2 reads YDEGEE. The V and J ends lost 0 bases and 0 bases respectively, with 6 bases between them. The CDR3 region has the DNA TGTGCCAGCAGCTTGGGGGCGACTAACTATGGCTACACCTTC. Translated, it gives CASSLGATNYGYTF.

V and J are TRBV28 and TRBJ2-5; unclear D gene. The DNA end is a closer match to TRBJ2-7, so the J assignment may be wrong. CDR1 is MDHEN and CDR2 is SYDVKM in the germline V gene. The CDR3 spans 14 residues. Here the CDR3 DNA reads TGTGCCAGCAGTTTGTTAGGCCCCGGCCTCGAGCAGTACTTC. Its protein product is CASSLLGPGLEQYF.

As for this clone: The identical CDR3 is also encoded by other nucleotide sequences in the sample. The rearrangement uses TRBV7-8 and TRBJ2-7; perhaps D is TRBD1 or TRBD2 (5 bases each). The CDR3 sequence is 14 residues long. Trimming took off 4 bases at V and 0 bases at J, with 10 bases between the two ends. Per germline, CDR1 SGHVS and CDR2 FQNEAQ. Here the CDR3 reads CASSSGPSSYEQYF. DNA for the CDR3: TGTGCCAGCAGCTCGGGACCGAGCTCCTACGAGCAGTACTTC.

The chain couples TRBV7-6 to TRBJ2-7, with a tentative D call TRBD1 (5 bases). The germline gives CDR1 SGHVS, CDR2 FNYEAQ. The CDR3 consists of 14 residues. The ends were cut back, 1 base at V and 6 bases at J, with 13 bases in the middle. CDR3 sequence: CASSLEPSGIEQYF. As DNA, the CDR3 is TGTGCCAGCAGCTTAGAACCCTCAGGGATCGAGCAGTACTTC.

This chain connects TRBV28 to TRBJ2-7, with D perhaps given as TRBD1 or TRBD2 (5 bases each). Germline loops: CDR1 MDHEN, CDR2 SYDVKM. This CDR3 region has 16 residues. Trimming pared 5 bases from V and 2 bases from J, leaving 19 bases between. The CDR3 coding sequence is TGTGCCAGCAGTCCCACCGTGGGGGAATCCCCCTACGAGCAGTACTTC. As protein: CASSPTVGESPYEQYF. The full variable domain, with the rest looked up from reference TRBV28 and TRBJ2-7, is DVKVTQSSRYLVKRTGEKVFLECVQDMDHENMFWYRQDPGLGLRLIYFSYDVKMKEKGDIPEGYSVSREKKERFSLILESASTNQTSMYLCASSPTVGESPYEQYFGPGTRLTVT.

This chain connects TRBV27 to TRBJ2-2; D tentatively reads TRBD1 or TRBD2 (5 bases each). The CDR3 sequence is 16 residues long. From germline, CDR1 is MNHEY and CDR2 SMNVEV (reference sequence). Trimming pared 0 bases from V and 4 bases from J, leaving 12 bases between. The CDR3, as DNA: TGTGCCAGCAGTTTATCGGCAGGGACGGCCACCGGGGAGCTGTTTTTT. This translates into CASSLSAGTATGELFF.

The rearrangement uses TRBV28 and TRBJ2-7, with D perhaps matching TRBD1 (6 bases). CDR3 length: 15 residues. V was cut by 5 bases and J by 2 bases, with 16 bases left in between. Germline CDR1 reads MDHEN; CDR2 reads SYDVKM. The CDR3 is CASSTGTDSPYEQYF. DNA for the CDR3: TGTGCCAGCAGTACAGGGACCGACTCACCCTACGAGCAGTACTTC.

V gene TRBV5-5 combines with J gene TRBJ2-4; 9 bases are shared with TRBD1. Per germline, CDR1 SGHKS and CDR2 YYEKEE (reference sequence). This CDR3 spans 16 amino acids. Trimming cost V 6 bases and J 7 bases; bases outside gene matches: 14. The CDR3 sequence is CASTEPRDREWNIQYF. CDR3 DNA: TGTGCCAGCACCGAACCCCGGGACAGGGAATGGAACATTCAGTACTTC.

In its sample, this clone was seen a few times. The CDR3 loop reads CATRETPLNTEAFF. In DNA form, the CDR3 reads TGTGCCACCAGAGAAACACCGCTCAACACTGAAGCTTTCTTT. The genes are TRBV15 and TRBJ1-1; D uncertain. The V and J ends lost 6 bases and 2 bases respectively, with 13 bases between them. Germline V lookup: CDR1 LNHNV, CDR2 YYDKDF (reference sequence). CDR3 length: 14 residues. Drawing the rest from reference TRBV15 and TRBJ1-1, the complete variable domain is DAMVIQNPRYQVTQFGKPVTLSCSQTLNHNVMYWYQQKSSQAPKLLFHYYDKDFNNEADTPDNFQSRRPNTSFCFLDIRSPGLGDTAMYLCATRETPLNTEAFFGQGTRLTVV.

The CDR3 protein is CASSIKSGGDIQYF. CDR3 bases: TGTGCCAGTAGTATAAAATCCGGGGGGGACATTCAGTACTTC. The rearrangement links TRBV19 to TRBJ2-4, with 8 bases identical to TRBD2. CDR3 length: 14 amino acids. Germline lookup yields CDR1 LNHDA and CDR2 SQIVND (reference sequence). The V and J ends lost 2 bases and 8 bases, in that order; junction bases with no gene match: 5.

To note about this clone: Germline is not matched at one junction end, which may reflect a read error. The chain recombines TRBV6-1 with TRBJ2-7, with TRBD1 identical over 8 bases. The CDR3 contains 13 residues. Germline assignment: CDR1 MNHNS and CDR2 SASEGT. The CDR3 loop is CASSEISTGGLDF. The CDR3 DNA reads as TGTGCCAGCAGTGAAATATCAACAGGGGGGTTAGACTTC.

The chain employs TRBV9 and TRBJ2-7; unclear D gene. The CDR3 is 15 amino acids. CDR1 is SGDLS, CDR2 YYNGEE, per germline. V gave up 4 bases and J gave up 5 bases, with 19 bases separating them. The CDR3 protein is CASSPRSRIDHEQYF. CDR3 DNA: TGTGCCAGCAGCCCGCGTAGTCGGATAGACCACGAGCAGTACTTC.

Comment on this clone: The same CDR3 can be traced to other DNA sequences in this sample. The chain has TRBV7-2 and TRBJ2-7; D is perhaps TRBD2 (5 bases). CDR3 length: 14 residues. In germline, CDR1 is SGHTA, CDR2 FQGNSA. V lost 5 bases, J lost 0 bases, and 11 bases lay in between. CDR3 region: CASSLSGSSYEQYF. The CDR3 DNA follows: TGTGCCAGCAGCCTGAGCGGTTCCTCCTACGAGCAGTACTTC.

This chain connects TRBV7-9 to TRBJ2-2; D possibly corresponds to TRBD2 (5 bases). Germline CDR1 is SEHNR and CDR2 is FQNEAQ (reference sequence). CDR3 length: 15 amino acids. With 2 bases removed from V and 6 bases from J, the gap between germline ends came to 13 bases. The CDR3 loop is CASSLTWELSGELFF. The CDR3 nucleotides are TGTGCCAGCAGCTTAACTTGGGAGCTGTCCGGGGAGCTGTTTTTT. The full variable domain, completed using reference TRBV7-9 and TRBJ2-2, is DTGVSQNPRHKITKRGQNVTFRCDPISEHNRLYWYRQTLGQGPEFLTYFQNEAQLEKSRLLSDRFSAERPKGSFSTLEIQRTEQGDSAMYLCASSLTWELSGELFFGEGSRLTVL.

The chain couples TRBV7-9 to TRBJ1-1; the D is unclear. Germline-derived CDR1 and CDR2 are SEHNR and FQNEAQ (reference sequence). The CDR3 has 13 amino acids. V was trimmed by 5 bases and J by 6 bases, leaving 13 bases between them. CDR3 amino acids: CASSAPRIAEAFF. Written as DNA, the CDR3 is TGTGCCAGCAGCGCCCCAAGGATCGCTGAAGCTTTCTTT.

The chain links TRBV11-2 to TRBJ2-1; possibly TRBD2 for D (5 bases). The V end was cut by 4 bases, the J end by 7 bases, with 8 bases between. CDR3 length: 12 amino acids. CDR1 and CDR2 (germline): SGHAT, FQNNGV. The CDR3 region has the DNA TGTGCCAGCAGCTCCGGACTGAATGAGCAGTTCTTC. Protein product: CASSSGLNEQFF. The complete variable domain, with remaining parts taken from reference TRBV11-2 and TRBJ2-1, reads EAGVAQSPRYKIIEKRQSVAFWCNPISGHATLYWYQQILGQGPKLLIQFQNNGVVDDSQLPKDRFSAERLKGVDSTLKIQPAKLEDSAVYLCASSSGLNEQFFGPGTRLTVL.

This chain connects TRBV15 to TRBJ2-7, with D tentatively TRBD1 (5 bases). Germline CDR1 and CDR2: LNHNV and YYDKDF (reference sequence). V was pared by 1 base and J by 5 bases, with 12 bases between. This CDR3 has 14 residues. CDR3 region: CATSRVLGRDEQYF. For the CDR3, the DNA is TGTGCCACCAGCAGAGTGCTCGGCAGGGACGAGCAGTACTTC. Filled out from reference TRBV15 and TRBJ2-7, the complete variable domain reads DAMVIQNPRYQVTQFGKPVTLSCSQTLNHNVMYWYQQKSSQAPKLLFHYYDKDFNNEADTPDNFQSRRPNTSFCFLDIRSPGLGDTAMYLCATSRVLGRDEQYFGPGTRLTVT.

The chain recombines TRBV7-2 with TRBJ2-7, with D tentatively TRBD2 (6 bases). The ends were cut back, 3 bases at V and 4 bases at J, with 28 bases in the middle. Germline V gene lookup returns CDR1 SGHTA and CDR2 FQGNSA. The CDR3 is 19 amino acids. Written as DNA, the CDR3 is TGTGCCAGCAGCTTCTTAGTTATCTTGTCGGGGGTCGATGGGTACGAGCAGTACTTC. It specifies CASSFLVILSGVDGYEQYF.

The J gene is TRBJ2-3, the V gene TRBV9, with D perhaps being TRBD1 or TRBD2 (5 bases each). In germline, CDR1 is SGDLS, CDR2 YYNGEE. The germline V and J ends were trimmed by 2 bases and 4 bases, with 11 bases remaining between them. This CDR3 contains 14 residues. In DNA, the CDR3 is TGTGCCAGCAGCGTCTTCCGGGGCCCAGATACGCAGTATTTT. Its protein product is CASSVFRGPDTQYF.

The chain employs TRBV7-9 and TRBJ2-1; D possibly corresponds to TRBD2 (6 bases). From germline, CDR1 is SEHNR and CDR2 FQNEAQ (reference sequence). The V end lost 5 bases, the J end lost 6 bases, and 20 bases lay between the germline ends. This CDR3 spans 16 amino acids. Written as DNA, the CDR3 is TGTGCCAGCAGCCCCGGGGCGGGGACTCCTTCCAATGAGCAGTTCTTC. It specifies CASSPGAGTPSNEQFF. The whole variable domain, remainder taken from reference TRBV7-9 and TRBJ2-1, is DTGVSQNPRHKITKRGQNVTFRCDPISEHNRLYWYRQTLGQGPEFLTYFQNEAQLEKSRLLSDRFSAERPKGSFSTLEIQRTEQGDSAMYLCASSPGAGTPSNEQFFGPGTRLTVL.

This clone was recorded only once. The chain couples TRBV10-3 to TRBJ2-1; D is possibly TRBD2 (5 bases). The CDR3 loop spans 15 amino acids. Looked up from germline, CDR1 is ENHRY and CDR2 is SYGVKD. Trimming pared 4 bases from V and 3 bases from J, leaving 13 bases between. The CDR3 region has the DNA TGTGCCATCAGTGCCCAGGAACTAGTCTACAATGAGCAGTTCTTC. Translating it yields CAISAQELVYNEQFF.